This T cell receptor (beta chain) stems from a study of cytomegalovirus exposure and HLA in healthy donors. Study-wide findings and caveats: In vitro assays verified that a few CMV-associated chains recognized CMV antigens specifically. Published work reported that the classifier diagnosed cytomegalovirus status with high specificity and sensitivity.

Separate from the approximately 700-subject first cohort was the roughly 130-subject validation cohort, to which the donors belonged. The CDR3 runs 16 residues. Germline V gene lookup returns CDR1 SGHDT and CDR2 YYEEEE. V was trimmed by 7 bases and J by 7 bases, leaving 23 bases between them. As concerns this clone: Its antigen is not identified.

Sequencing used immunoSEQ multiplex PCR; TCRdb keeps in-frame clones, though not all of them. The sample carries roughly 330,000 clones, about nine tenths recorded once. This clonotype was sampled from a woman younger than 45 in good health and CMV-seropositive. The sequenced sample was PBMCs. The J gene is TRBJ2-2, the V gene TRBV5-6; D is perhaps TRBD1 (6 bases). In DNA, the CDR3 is TGTGCCAGCCGACCGGGGCAGGGGTTAAGGAACGGGGAGCTGTTTTTT. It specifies CASRPGQGLRNGELFF.